The entry below gives a single T cell receptor (beta chain) sequence along with its context. The antigen remains undetermined. This entry belongs to a study of cytomegalovirus exposure and HLA in healthy donors. The donors were members of the validation cohort, which comprised 120 subjects and was separate from the first cohort of 600 to 800 subjects. Sequenced by immunoSEQ multiplex PCR; TCRdb stores in-frame clones only, minus some. The repertoire holds some 60,000 clones, approximately 96% seen once, with 0.85% to 1% in the top ten. The CDR3 is 13 amino acids. V was shortened by 5 bases and J by 5 bases, with 9 bases between the two germline ends. Looked up from germline, CDR1 is SGHTA and CDR2 is FQGNSA. Study-wide results and caveats: The study put under 200 TCR beta chains on its list as cytomegalovirus-associated. First-cohort TCR clusters tended to co-occur in the approximately 130 validation repertoires, a later analysis found. High sensitivity and specificity were reportedly achieved when the classifier diagnosed cytomegalovirus status.

The receptor was isolated from a man between 18 and 29 years old in good health and CMV-seronegative. The chain links TRBV7-2 to TRBJ1-4; a possible D gene is TRBD1 (5 bases). Sequenced: PBMCs. Here the CDR3 DNA reads TGTGCCAGCAGCGCTGACAGAAATGAAAAACTGTTTTTT. It translates to CASSADRNEKLFF.